This T cell receptor (beta chain) is drawn from a study of graft-versus-host responses after intestinal transplantation. Worth noting for this clone: Its antigen is not known.

Sequencing used immunoSEQ multiplex PCR; TCRdb keeps in-frame clones, though not all of them. The table lists around 13,000 clones, over 70% of them singletons. Graft-derived tissue was subjected to processing to liberate intraepithelial and lamina propria lymphocytes. Regarding the study as a whole: Allografts carried high graft-versus-host to host-versus-graft clonal ratios in patients having graft-donor T cell macrochimerism. The authors found GvH clones in recipient marrow, some appearing first in ileum or blood.

Here the sequenced sample was ileum tissue, taken 16 days after intestinal transplant. This clonotype originated in a human patient who received an intestinal transplant, so some T cells may come from the graft donor.

The CDR3 nucleotides are TGTGCCAGCAGCTTGGAGTCTAGCGGGGCTGGCCAGTACTTC. Encoded protein: CASSLESSGAGQYF. The J gene is TRBJ2-5, the V gene TRBV5-4; 9 bases agree with TRBD2. This CDR3 comprises 14 residues. Trimming removed 0 bases from V and 10 bases from J; junction bases left unmatched: 7. CDR1 SGHNT and CDR2 YYREEE come from the germline V gene (reference sequence).